This T cell receptor (beta chain) is drawn from a study of T cells in Graves' hyperthyroidism and ophthalmopathy. CDR3 length: 17 residues. V lost 1 base, J lost 9 bases, and 19 bases lay in between. Germline V lookup: CDR1 SEHNR, CDR2 FQNEAQ (reference sequence). There were TCR beta CDR3 regions amplified from RNA transcripts. First-round RT-PCR targeting the TCR CDR3 was performed with the HTBI primer set. TCRdb redid the calling of the multiplex PCR reads with MiXCR, one entry per CDR3 protein. The data show some 250,000 distinct CDR3 sequences, with about 14% seen just once and more than 10% held by the top ten. Each diagnosis was grounded in clinical symptoms, serum thyroxine and TRAb, thyroid ultrasound, and orbital computed tomography. Fresh 10 ml peripheral blood yielded PBMCs. This clonotype was counted ten times or more.

Sequencing input: blood. The chain recombines TRBV7-9 with TRBJ1-6; D possibly corresponds to TRBD1 (6 bases). The clonotype originates from a middle-aged woman with Graves' hyperthyroidism that later progressed to Graves' ophthalmopathy. The DNA for the CDR3 is TGTGCCAGCAGCTTAGTTAGGTCCGACAGGCTGGTTTCACCCCTCCACTTT. Its translation is CASSLVRSDRLVSPLHF.